The 12 T cell receptor beta chains below come from one sample, sequenced in a study of identical twins (dated by TCRdb to 2015 to 2016). Library preparation was by 5' RACE. TCRdb shows the sequencer as Illumina HiSeq 2000. TCRdb applied fastp at Q25 and MiXCR to the public reads, then kept only in-frame beta chains. Entries are consolidated by CDR3 protein sequence, retaining the most common genes and DNA. The sample records around 1.7 million distinct CDR3 sequences, roughly a third of which are singletons. The biggest ten clones account for under 0.35% of the sample. The sequenced material came from cord blood. These receptor sequences come from a newborn girl in good health.

This clonotype was detected only a few times. This chain links TRBV20-1 with TRBJ2-7, with D possibly matching TRBD2 (5 bases). CDR3 size: 14 residues. With 4 bases removed from V and 2 bases from J, the gap between germline ends came to 15 bases. Germline V gene lookup returns CDR1 DFQATT and CDR2 SNEGSKA (reference sequence). The chain's CDR3 is CSATARTGTYEQYF. The CDR3 DNA reads TGCAGTGCTACAGCCCGGACTGGTACCTACGAGCAGTACTTC.

This clonotype has more than one count but fewer than ten. The V call is TRBV7-9, the J call TRBJ2-1; no reliable D call. Germline loops: CDR1 SEHNR, CDR2 FQNEAQ (reference sequence). CDR3 length: 14 residues. V lost 3 bases, J lost 5 bases, and 11 bases lay in between. CDR3 residues: CASSFKTVNNEQFF. The CDR3 nucleotides are TGTGCCAGCAGCTTTAAAACAGTTAACAATGAGCAGTTCTTC.

The chain combines TRBV28 with TRBJ1-6; TRBD1 is a possible D gene (5 bases). The germline CDR1 and CDR2 sequences are MDHEN and SYDVKM. The CDR3 loop spans 18 amino acids. Trimming stripped 1 base from V and 6 bases from J, with 19 bases between. The CDR3 loop is CASSLSYSGGVGNSPLHF. CDR3 DNA sequence: TGTGCCAGCAGTTTATCATATAGTGGGGGTGTCGGTAATTCACCCCTCCACTTT.

This sequence joins TRBV2 and TRBJ2-5; TRBD2 might be the D (5 bases). In germline, CDR1 is SNHLY, CDR2 FYNNEI. CDR3 size: 16 residues. The V end lost 1 base, the J end lost 11 bases, and 23 bases lay between the germline ends. This chain's CDR3 is CASSEGSRDPYNEQYF. CDR3 DNA: TGTGCCAGCAGTGAAGGGTCCCGGGATCCCTACAATGAGCAGTACTTC.

The chain is built from TRBV11-3 and TRBJ2-1, with D perhaps assigned TRBD1 or TRBD2 (5 bases each). The CDR3 length is 15 residues. The germline CDR1 and CDR2 sequences are SGHNT and YENEEA. V lost 5 bases to trimming and J lost 4 bases, with 15 bases between them. CDR3 sequence (DNA): TGTGCCAGCAGCCCAGGGCGGGCCCCGTACAATGAGCAGTTCTTC. Translating gives CASSPGRAPYNEQFF.

In regard to this clonotype: This may come from a read error, since a much larger clone is one base off. The chain has TRBV6-5 and TRBJ2-1, with D possibly matching TRBD1 (6 bases). The ends were cut back, 0 bases at V and 10 bases at J, with 13 bases in the middle. The V gene's germline CDR1 is MNHEY and CDR2 SVGAGI. This CDR3 has 14 amino acids. The chain's CDR3 is CASSYSDRSYEQFF. DNA for the CDR3: TGTGCCAGCAGTTACTCGGACAGAAGCTACGAGCAGTTCTTC.

The CDR3 nucleotides read TGTGCCATCAGTGAGTCAGGGGGCGCAAATGGCTACACCTTC. Translating gives CAISESGGANGYTF. The rearrangement joins TRBV10-3 to TRBJ1-2, with 7 bases that match TRBD1. Looked up from germline, CDR1 is ENHRY and CDR2 is SYGVKD. The CDR3 extends over 14 amino acids. V lost 0 bases to trimming and J lost 6 bases; unmatched junction nucleotides: 4.

This chain uses TRBV18 with TRBJ2-7; a possible D gene is TRBD2 (6 bases). V was cut by 6 bases and J by 0 bases, with 15 bases left in between. In germline, CDR1 is KGHSH, CDR2 LQKENI. This CDR3 comprises 15 residues. In DNA form, the CDR3 reads TGTGCCAGCTCCCATGGGCAGGGAGGCTCCTACGAGCAGTACTTC. This encodes CASSHGQGGSYEQYF.

The CDR3 DNA is TGTGCCAGCAAGGGGACTAGCGGCGATACTAGCACAGATACGCAGTATTTT. This encodes CASKGTSGDTSTDTQYF. The chain recombines TRBV12-3 or TRBV12-4 with TRBJ2-3; 11 nucleotides match TRBD2. The CDR3 contains 17 residues. Trimming removed 7 bases from V and 0 bases from J; junction bases left unmatched: 9.

This clonotype appeared a single time. The rearrangement joins TRBV2 to TRBJ1-5, with 12 positions matching TRBD1. The CDR3 is 15 amino acids. Germline CDR1 is SNHLY and CDR2 is FYNNEI. V lost 6 bases, J lost 4 bases, and 4 bases stayed unmatched. The CDR3 is CASSGTGGRNQPQHF. For the CDR3, the DNA is TGTGCCAGCAGCGGGACAGGGGGCAGGAATCAGCCCCAGCATTTT.

The chain combines TRBV7-2 with TRBJ2-3, with 12 positions matching TRBD2. V lost 5 bases, J lost 3 bases, and 9 bases stayed unmatched. There are 17 residues in the CDR3. Germline CDR1 SGHTA, CDR2 FQGNSA. The chain's CDR3 is CASSQGLAGRGTDTQYF. CDR3 nucleotides: TGTGCCAGCAGCCAAGGACTAGCGGGAAGGGGGACAGATACGCAGTATTTT.

This chain links TRBV20-1 with TRBJ2-7; D unclear. Trimming removed 1 base at V and 6 bases at J, with 13 bases between. Germline V gene sequence: CDR1 DFQATT, CDR2 SNEGSKA (reference sequence). The CDR3 totals 13 residues. CDR3 nucleotides: TGCAGTGCTAGAGTTGGTACCCTCTTCGAGCAGTACTTC. Amino acids: CSARVGTLFEQYF.